Shown below are 21 T cell receptor beta chains from a single sample sequenced in a study of T cells after somatic rescue of genetic block. Only in-frame clones appear in the TCRdb table, and some are missing; sequencing was by immunoSEQ multiplex PCR. The sample includes 70,000 or so clones, less than 95% of them seen just once. Sample: peripheral blood mononuclear cells (PBMCs). All receptors derive from a man aged 35-49 years.

The chain combines TRBV11-2 with TRBJ2-7, with a possible D match to TRBD1 (5 bases). The CDR3 extends over 13 amino acids. V dropped 5 bases and J dropped 2 bases, with 10 bases sitting between them. Germline CDR1 and CDR2: SGHAT and FQNNGV. CDR3 residues: CASSPGLPYEQYF. CDR3 DNA sequence: TGTGCCAGCAGCCCAGGGTTACCCTACGAGCAGTACTTC. Variable domain in full (rest from reference TRBV11-2 and TRBJ2-7): EAGVAQSPRYKIIEKRQSVAFWCNPISGHATLYWYQQILGQGPKLLIQFQNNGVVDDSQLPKDRFSAERLKGVDSTLKIQPAKLEDSAVYLCASSPGLPYEQYFGPGTRLTVT.

In the case of this clone: Other nucleotide sequences from this sample produce the same CDR3. The CDR3 reads CASRLSGANVLTF. The CDR3, as DNA: TGTGCCAGCAGGCTATCTGGGGCCAACGTCCTGACTTTC. V and J are TRBV28 and TRBJ2-6; D unclear. CDR3 length: 13 amino acids. V shed 6 bases and J shed 1 base, with 4 bases lying between them. Germline V gives CDR1 MDHEN, CDR2 SYDVKM.

The chain combines TRBV5-4 with TRBJ2-7, with D possibly TRBD2 on 5 matching bases. The CDR3 loop spans 14 amino acids. The V gene lost 4 bases and the J gene lost 6 bases, with 17 bases spanning the gap. The germline V gene has CDR1 SGHNT and CDR2 YYREEE (reference sequence). The CDR3 nucleotides read TGTGCCAGCAGCACTAGACCGCGATGGGGCGAGCAGTACTTC. Its protein product is CASSTRPRWGEQYF. Looking up the rest from reference TRBV5-4 and TRBJ2-7 gives the full variable domain: ETGVTQSPTHLIKTRGQQVTLRCSSQSGHNTVSWYQQALGQGPQFIFQYYREEENGRGNFPPRFSGLQFPNYSSELNVNALELDDSALYLCASSTRPRWGEQYFGPGTRLTVT.

J is TRBJ1-2 and V is TRBV2; TRBD1 agrees at 7 bases. V lost 9 bases, J lost 2 bases, and 6 bases stayed unmatched. The CDR3 runs 13 residues. Germline assignment: CDR1 SNHLY and CDR2 FYNNEI. This CDR3 is CARAGQTNYGYTF. Written as DNA, the CDR3 is TGTGCCAGAGCGGGACAGACCAACTATGGCTACACCTTC.

The chain has TRBV6-5 and TRBJ2-7; D is undetermined. V lost 3 bases to trimming and J lost 2 bases, with 11 bases between them. The CDR3 totals 14 residues. CDR1 MNHEY and CDR2 SVGAGI come from the germline V gene. The CDR3 region has the DNA TGTGCCAGCAGTTATCGCGACCTCGCCTACGAGCAGTACTTC. It translates to CASSYRDLAYEQYF.

This chain uses TRBV2 with TRBJ2-5, with 12 bases matching TRBD2. The CDR3 extends over 19 amino acids. The junction had 13 bases not matched to a gene; V was cut back by 1 base and J by 4 bases. Per germline, CDR1 SNHLY and CDR2 FYNNEI. For the CDR3, the DNA is TGTGCCAGCAGTGAAGGACCCCCTCACCTAGCGGGAGGGCTAGAGACCCAGTACTTC. It encodes CASSEGPPHLAGGLETQYF.

The rearrangement uses TRBV28 and TRBJ2-7; 9 positions agree with TRBD1. This CDR3 has 15 residues. Germline lookup yields CDR1 MDHEN and CDR2 SYDVKM. Trimming at V came to 2 bases and at J to 2 bases, leaving 4 bases not matched to a gene. The CDR3 DNA follows: TGTGCCAGCAGTTTAGTGGGACAGGGCACCTACGAGCAGTACTTC. Residues: CASSLVGQGTYEQYF. Combining the CDR3 with reference TRBV28 and TRBJ2-7 gives the whole variable domain DVKVTQSSRYLVKRTGEKVFLECVQDMDHENMFWYRQDPGLGLRLIYFSYDVKMKEKGDIPEGYSVSREKKERFSLILESASTNQTSMYLCASSLVGQGTYEQYFGPGTRLTVT.

This chain links TRBV7-3 with TRBJ2-1; D call uncertain. Trimming removed 3 bases at V and 2 bases at J, with 17 bases between. CDR1 and CDR2 (germline): SGHTA, FQGTGA. The CDR3 runs 17 residues. This CDR3 reads CASSFTPRTQTYNEQFF. Here the CDR3 DNA reads TGTGCCAGCAGCTTCACGCCCCGGACGCAGACCTACAATGAGCAGTTCTTC.

CDR3 in amino acids: CASSPRAKRGDTQYF. The CDR3, as DNA: TGTGCCAGCTCACCACGGGCTAAGCGAGGGGATACGCAGTATTTT. This chain links TRBV18 with TRBJ2-3; a possible D gene is TRBD2 (5 bases). The germline CDR1 and CDR2 sequences are KGHSH and LQKENI. Trimming shortened V by 1 base and J by 6 bases, and 14 bases separated the two germline ends. The CDR3 sequence is 15 residues long.

The V gene is TRBV28, the J gene TRBJ2-7; the match to TRBD1 covers 7 bases. CDR1 and CDR2 from the germline V gene are MDHEN and SYDVKM. This CDR3 spans 13 amino acids. Trimming removed 5 bases from V and 7 bases from J; junction bases left unmatched: 8. The CDR3 protein is CASSPDRVREQYF. CDR3 nucleotides: TGTGCCAGCAGTCCCGACAGGGTAAGGGAGCAGTACTTC. The full variable domain, with the rest looked up from reference TRBV28 and TRBJ2-7, is DVKVTQSSRYLVKRTGEKVFLECVQDMDHENMFWYRQDPGLGLRLIYFSYDVKMKEKGDIPEGYSVSREKKERFSLILESASTNQTSMYLCASSPDRVREQYFGPGTRLTVT.

This chain connects TRBV2 to TRBJ2-1; 7 bases map to TRBD2. V was clipped by 5 bases and J by 6 bases; unmatched bases: 13. This CDR3 is built from 16 residues. Germline V gives CDR1 SNHLY, CDR2 FYNNEI. The CDR3 sequence: CASSPVARGGSNEQFF. CDR3 nucleotide sequence: TGTGCCAGCAGTCCCGTTGCCCGCGGGGGTAGCAATGAGCAGTTCTTC.

The chain employs TRBV6-5 and TRBJ1-2, with D possibly TRBD1 on 5 matching bases. This CDR3 has 13 amino acids. Germline CDR1 MNHEY, CDR2 SVGAGI. The ends were cut back, 2 bases at V and 3 bases at J, with 7 bases in the middle. The CDR3 nucleotides are TGTGCCAGCAGTTACGCAGGGTACTATGGCTACACCTTC. Translated, it gives CASSYAGYYGYTF.

V is TRBV10-2 and J is TRBJ1-2; weak D call: TRBD1 (5 bases). Trimming took off 4 bases at V and 2 bases at J, with 8 bases between the two ends. From germline, CDR1 is WSHSY and CDR2 SAAADI. The CDR3 contains 13 residues. As DNA, the CDR3 is TGCGCCAGCAGTGCAGCAGGGAACTATGGCTACACCTTC. It is translated as CASSAAGNYGYTF.

This rearrangement joins TRBV21-1 to TRBJ2-7; the table's D call, TRBD1, has no DNA check behind it. TRBV21-1 is designated a pseudogene. The CDR3 totals 14 residues. CDR3 coding DNA: TGTGCCAGCAGCCCGGGCAGGGGTGGGTACGAGCAGTACTTC. The encoded protein is CASSPGRGGYEQYF.

The rearrangement joins TRBV6-5 to TRBJ2-7; 8 positions agree with TRBD1. V lost 9 bases, J lost 1 base, and 5 bases stayed unmatched. This CDR3 comprises 13 residues. Germline V gene lookup returns CDR1 MNHEY and CDR2 SVGAGI. CDR3 residues: CASGDRISYEQYF. The CDR3, as DNA: TGTGCCAGTGGGGACAGGATTTCCTACGAGCAGTACTTC.

This chain uses TRBV19 with TRBJ1-6, with TRBD1 as a possible D gene (6 bases). The CDR3 consists of 19 residues. V lost 4 bases, J lost 4 bases, and 23 bases lay in between. Germline-derived CDR1 and CDR2 are LNHDA and SQIVND (reference sequence). CDR3: CASSTGAIQGPIYNSPLHF. Here the CDR3 DNA reads TGTGCCAGTAGTACGGGGGCGATACAGGGACCGATTTATAATTCACCCCTCCACTTT.

The rearrangement links TRBV6-5 to TRBJ1-4; maybe TRBD1 (6 bases). Trimming cost V 5 bases and J 3 bases, with 13 bases left between them. The germline V gene has CDR1 MNHEY and CDR2 SVGAGI. This CDR3 region has 15 residues. CDR3 in amino acids: CASSRTRGANEKLFF. The CDR3 DNA is TGTGCCAGCAGTCGTACCAGGGGAGCTAATGAAAAACTGTTTTTT.

The J gene is TRBJ2-3, the V gene TRBV7-8; D not resolved. Trimming stripped 5 bases from V and 7 bases from J, with 10 bases between. Germline CDR1 is SGHVS and CDR2 is FQNEAQ. CDR3 length equals 12 residues. Here the CDR3 DNA reads TGTGCCAGCAGCCAAGCAGCGTATACGCAGTATTTT. Residues: CASSQAAYTQYF.

The chain uses TRBV29-1 and TRBJ2-5; TRBD2 is a possible D gene (5 bases). Trimming left V 6 bases short and J 4 bases short, with 15 bases between. The germline V gene has CDR1 SQVTM and CDR2 ANQGSEA. The CDR3 is 13 amino acids. The CDR3 is CSVVQTISETQYF. The CDR3 bases are TGCAGCGTGGTCCAGACTATCTCAGAGACCCAGTACTTC. Variable domain in full (rest from reference TRBV29-1 and TRBJ2-5): SAVISQKPSRDICQRGTSLTIQCQVDSQVTMMFWYRQQPGQSLTLIATANQGSEATYESGFVIDKFPISRPNLTFSTLTVSNMSPEDSSIYLCSVVQTISETQYFGPGTRLLVL.

This chain links TRBV28 with TRBJ2-7; D not resolved. The CDR3 is made up of 13 amino acids. V gave up 2 bases and J gave up 7 bases, with 12 bases separating them. Germline V gene data show CDR1 as MDHEN and CDR2 as SYDVKM. In nucleotides, the CDR3 is TGTGCCAGCAGTTTACCCGGCCAAGGAGAGCAGTACTTC. Its protein product is CASSLPGQGEQYF.

The chain has TRBV30 and TRBJ2-7; D remains ambiguous. Trimming stripped 5 bases from V and 0 bases from J, with 17 bases between. The CDR3 is made up of 15 amino acids. From germline, CDR1 is GTSNPN and CDR2 SVGIG (reference sequence). The chain's CDR3 is CAWEVGSSSSYEQYF. The DNA of the CDR3 is TGTGCCTGGGAAGTTGGCAGTTCGAGCTCCTACGAGCAGTACTTC.